The 15 T cell receptor beta chains presented below share a single source sample, sequenced in a study of CD4 and CD8 cells across lung adenocarcinoma regions (dated by TCRdb to between 2017 and 2018). The receptor library was made with PCR. Instrument used: HiSeq X Ten. TCRdb reran the public reads through fastp at Q25 and MiXCR, keeping productive beta chains. Every CDR3 protein is listed once, alongside the most common genes and DNA of its rows. Across this sample there are 20,000 to 30,000 distinct CDR3 sequences, with around half seen only once. About half of the sample is in the top ten clones. Sequencing used CD8+ T cells from the center of a lung tumor. Reading the label with the study, this specimen's cell subset or site is: tumor center region. All receptors come from a male donor with lung adenocarcinoma. The CD4 and CD8 labels of this study may be unreliable.

In its sample, this clonotype was seen many times. The chain is built from TRBV7-2 and TRBJ2-1; 12 bases map to TRBD2. In germline, CDR1 is SGHTA, CDR2 FQGNSA. There are 16 residues in the CDR3. V was clipped by 1 base and J by 8 bases; unmatched bases: 6. The CDR3 region is CASSLVASGRAHEQFF. CDR3 nucleotide sequence: TGTGCCAGCAGCTTAGTCGCTAGCGGGAGGGCTCATGAGCAGTTCTTC.

In regard to this clonotype: A read error may explain this, as a much larger clone is one base away. The chain links TRBV6-1 to TRBJ2-1, with TRBD1 as a possible D gene (8 bases). Matching the DNA end better, TRBJ2-5 makes the J call doubtful. The germline gives CDR1 MNHNS, CDR2 SASEGT. CDR3 length equals 19 residues. The CDR3 DNA reads as TGTGCCAGGGGGGGGGGGGGGCAGGGGGCACGTCTGTGGGGCGAGACCCAGTACTTC. Translation gives CARGGGGQGARLWGETQYF.

For this clonotype: At one of its ends the junction is not consistent with the germline gene, which may arise from a read error. The chain carries TRBV10-1 and TRBJ2-3; tentative D call: TRBD1 (7 bases). This CDR3 is 15 amino acids long. CDR1 is WNHNN, CDR2 SYGVQD, per germline (reference sequence). CDR3 DNA sequence: TGCGCCAGGGGGCCAGGAGGGGGCCATACAGAGACGCAGTATTTT. It is translated as CARGPGGGHTETQYF.

Concerning this clonotype itself: A read error may account for a junction end that differs from germline. The chain is built from TRBV6-1 and TRBJ1-6; tentatively, D is TRBD1 (5 bases). CDR1 is MNHNS and CDR2 is SASEGT in the germline V gene. This CDR3 contains 14 residues. CDR3 sequence: CASSEARGGQPHHF. CDR3 nucleotides: TGTGCCAGCAGTGAAGCGAGGGGCGGGCAGCCCCACCACTTT.

The chain recombines TRBV15 with TRBJ2-1, with D possibly TRBD2 on 5 matching bases. Trimming cost V 0 bases and J 3 bases, with 9 bases left between them. The germline gives CDR1 LNHNV, CDR2 YYDKDF (reference sequence). CDR3 length: 15 residues. CDR3 amino acids: CATSREGEFYNEQFF. The CDR3 coding sequence is TGTGCCACCAGCAGAGAGGGAGAATTCTACAATGAGCAGTTCTTC.

This clonotype has a count of ten or more. The chain links TRBV27 to TRBJ2-4; maybe TRBD2 (6 bases). CDR1 MNHEY and CDR2 SMNVEV come from the germline V gene (reference sequence). This CDR3 contains 14 residues. Trimming stripped 6 bases from V and 7 bases from J, with 16 bases between. In nucleotides, the CDR3 is TGTGCCAGCAGGGGACTTCAGAGTACCAACATTCAGTACTTC. This encodes CASRGLQSTNIQYF.

CDR3: CASSWSKGGSVSEQFF. DNA for the CDR3: TGTGCCAGCAGTTGGTCCAAGGGCGGGAGCGTCAGTGAGCAGTTCTTC. The rearrangement links TRBV6-5 to TRBJ2-1; TRBD2 agrees at 7 bases. The CDR3 extends over 16 amino acids. From germline, CDR1 is MNHEY and CDR2 SVGAGI. V trimming: 4 bases; J trimming: 9 bases; junction bases outside the gene matches: 15.

The table lists this clonotype with a few counts. The chain recombines TRBV6-1 with TRBJ2-2; TRBD1 matches at 8 bases. The CDR3 is 14 residues long. Germline V gives CDR1 MNHNS, CDR2 SASEGT. The trim removed 8 bases at V and 3 bases at J, leaving 5 bases unmatched. The CDR3 sequence is CASDTGGDTGELFF. The DNA of the CDR3 is TGTGCCAGCGACACAGGGGGTGACACCGGGGAGCTGTTTTTT.

The V and J genes are TRBV6-2 or TRBV6-3 and TRBJ2-5; 9 nucleotides align to TRBD2. Trimming removed 2 bases from V and 0 bases from J; junction bases left unmatched: 7. Germline assignment: CDR1 MNHEY and CDR2 SVGEGT. This CDR3 comprises 17 residues. The CDR3 DNA is TGTGCCAGCAGTTACGATCGCGGGGGGGCCGACCAAGAGACCCAGTACTTC. This translates into CASSYDRGGADQETQYF.

The genes are TRBV18 and TRBJ2-6, with D maybe TRBD1 (5 bases). The CDR3 consists of 15 residues. CDR1 and CDR2 from the germline V gene are KGHSH and LQKENI. V lost 4 bases, J lost 2 bases, and 9 bases lay in between. CDR3 sequence: CASSLGQAGANVLTF. The CDR3 DNA reads as TGTGCCAGCTCACTAGGACAAGCTGGGGCCAACGTCCTGACTTTC.

As concerns this clonotype: A much larger clone differs by one base, so this may be a read error. The V gene is TRBV4-1, the J gene TRBJ2-1, with 12 bases aligning to TRBD2. The CDR3 contains 16 residues. Germline CDR1 is MGHRA and CDR2 is YSYEKL. As DNA, the CDR3 is TGCGCCAGCAGCCAGCTTCCTAGCGGGAGGGCCAATGAGCAGCTCTTC. As protein: CASSQLPSGRANEQLF.

The chain is built from TRBV6-2 or TRBV6-3 and TRBJ2-3; D is perhaps TRBD1 (8 bases). TRBJ2-7 explains the end of the DNA better; the J call may be wrong. CDR3 size: 14 residues. In germline, CDR1 is MNHEY, CDR2 SVGEGT. CDR3 sequence (DNA): TGTGCGGGCAGGGGGGGGACAGGCCAAGATACGCAGTACTTC. Translation gives CAGRGGTGQDTQYF.

V and J are TRBV30 and TRBJ2-5, with D unresolved. The closer fit of TRBJ2-4 to the DNA end suggests the J call may be wrong. This CDR3 spans 13 amino acids. Germline V gene data show CDR1 as GTSNPN and CDR2 as SVGIG (reference sequence). Here the CDR3 reads CAWSVYAGNIQYF. CDR3 nucleotides: TGTGCCTGGAGTGTATACGCAGGCAACATTCAGTACTTC.

By sample fraction, this clonotype is medium-sized. The chain is built from TRBV27 and TRBJ2-3, with 7 bases identical to TRBD2. The V segment lost 5 bases and the J segment 8 bases; nucleotides outside the gene matches: 19. Germline V CDR1 and CDR2: MNHEY, SMNVEV (reference sequence). This CDR3 contains 17 residues. The CDR3 sequence: CASSRLGSWEGLGTQYF. Written as DNA, the CDR3 is TGTGCCAGCAGTCGCCTAGGATCGTGGGAGGGACTGGGTACGCAGTATTTT.

This clonotype was seen only a few times. This sequence joins TRBV7-2 and TRBJ2-7, with TRBD2 identical over 7 bases. This CDR3 contains 17 residues. Germline values: CDR1 SGHTA, CDR2 FQGNSA. Unmatched junction bases numbered 16, after V lost 3 bases and J lost 5 bases. The CDR3 loop is CASSFHGAGVGPHEQYF. The CDR3 region has the DNA TGTGCCAGCAGCTTTCACGGGGCGGGAGTGGGCCCCCACGAGCAGTACTTC.